The source of this T cell receptor (beta chain) is a study of blood T cell repertoires in COVID-19. Study in general: COVID-19 samples, acute and convalescent, were from the United States, Italy and Spain.

This clone has only one observation. In the study's own analysis: It was from reference gene primer amplification that nucleated cell counts were estimated. The method was immunoSEQ multiplex PCR; TCRdb's version includes in-frame clones alone and lacks a portion of them. V and J calls and clone size are copied from that table; D and trimming were computed from the DNA. The data show 68,000 or so clones, with 65% to 85% seen just once and approximately 9.3% held by the top ten. Germline loops: CDR1 MNHEY, CDR2 SVGAGI. With 7 bases clipped from V and 5 bases from J, the junction kept 7 bases outside the gene matches. There are 13 residues in the CDR3.

This chain uses TRBV6-5 with TRBJ2-5; 7 bases align to TRBD2. The clonotype originates from a woman aged 50 to 60 with acute or convalescent COVID-19. Input material: peripheral blood. The DNA of the CDR3 is TGTGCCAGCACCTCTCGGGGGGTTGAGACCCAGTACTTC. Translating it yields CASTSRGVETQYF.